Sequencing of this T cell receptor beta chain was carried out in a study of blood T cell repertoires in COVID-19. Turning to the study itself: Sample material is recorded as cDNA or gDNA derived from T cells, B-cell-depleted T cells, or PBMCs.

Trimming removed 2 bases from V and 0 bases from J; junction bases left unmatched: 11. Per the germline V gene, CDR1 is SGHDT and CDR2 is YYEEEE. The CDR3 has 18 residues. Under the authors' procedure: Cell counts per sample came from amplifying reference gene primers. The table came from immunoSEQ multiplex PCR; TCRdb's copy has only in-frame clones and leaves some out. The DNA gave D and trimming, while V, J and clone size come from that table. The sample carries approximately 150,000 clones, more than 65% recorded once. Those who participated ranged in age from roughly 18 to 89 years and resided in approximately 26 US areas. Participant-reported clinical history was the basis for cohort assignment.

Sample: PBMCs or T cells enriched from blood (not recorded which). This sequence joins TRBV5-6 and TRBJ1-5, with 7 bases fitting TRBD1. This TCR came from a man aged 45-60 years who had recovered from COVID-19. CDR3 region: CASSFRGTASHSNQPQHF. Written as DNA, the CDR3 is TGTGCCAGCAGCTTCCGGGGGACAGCTAGTCATAGCAATCAGCCCCAGCATTTT. Looking up the rest from reference TRBV5-6 and TRBJ1-5 gives the full variable domain: DAGVTQSPTHLIKTRGQQVTLRCSPKSGHDTVSWYQQALGQGPQFIFQYYEEEERQRGNFPDRFSGHQFPNYSSELNVNALLLGDSALYLCASSFRGTASHSNQPQHFGDGTRLSIL.